This TCR beta chain was identified during a study of shared clonotypes between healthy human individuals. Study at large: CD8 memory received one plate per donor, CD8 naive two, CD4 memory three and CD4 naive three. General study findings and limits: Non-shared clonotypes had lower generation probabilities than clonotypes shared by all four sorted-subset donors. Donors were few, which limited the genetic and exposure-history diversity represented.

Sorted-subset replicate PCR reactions contained 200 ng DNA, corresponding to about 30,000 T cell genomes. This table comes from immunoSEQ multiplex PCR, and its TCRdb copy is limited to in-frame clones, with some not included. This table holds about 1.5 million clones, roughly 95% found once. Germline assignment: CDR1 SGDLS and CDR2 YYNGEE. V lost 3 bases to trimming and J lost 9 bases, with 22 bases between them. The CDR3 totals 16 residues. Worth noting for this clone: The target antigen is unknown.

V gene TRBV9 combines with J gene TRBJ1-3; D perhaps matches TRBD1 (5 bases). This TCR was sampled from a man younger than 45 in good health. The source material was naive CD4+ T cells sorted from blood. Specified subset: CD45RA+ positively selected. The CDR3 loop is CASSAEVGAAVGTIYF. In DNA form, the CDR3 reads TGTGCCAGCAGCGCCGAGGTCGGGGCCGCGGTCGGCACCATATATTTT.